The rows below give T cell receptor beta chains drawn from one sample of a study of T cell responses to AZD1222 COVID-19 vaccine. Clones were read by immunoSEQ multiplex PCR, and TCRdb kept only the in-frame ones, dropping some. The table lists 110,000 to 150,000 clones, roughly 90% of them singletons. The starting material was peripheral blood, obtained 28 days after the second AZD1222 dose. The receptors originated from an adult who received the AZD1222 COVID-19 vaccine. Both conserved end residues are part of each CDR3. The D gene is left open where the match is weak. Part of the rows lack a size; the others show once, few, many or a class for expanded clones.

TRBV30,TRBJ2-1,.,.,TGTGCCTGGAGTGCCCTCTCTAGAAATGAGCAGTTCTTC,CAWSALSRNEQFF
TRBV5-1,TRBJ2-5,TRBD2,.,TGCGCCAGCAGCGGGAGCGGGAGGGAGGGAGAGACCCAGTACTTC,CASSGSGREGETQYF
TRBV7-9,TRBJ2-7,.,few,TGTGCCAGCAGCTTAGTCGGCGGGCTCCACTACGAGCAGTACTTC,CASSLVGGLHYEQYF
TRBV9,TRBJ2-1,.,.,TGTGCCAGCAGCGTAGGCTGGCGCAATGAGCAGTTCTTC,CASSVGWRNEQFF
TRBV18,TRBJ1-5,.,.,TGTGCCAGCTCACCTCGGGCGGGGGGGCTTAATCAGCCCCAGCATTTT,CASSPRAGGLNQPQHF
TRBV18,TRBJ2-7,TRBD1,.,TGTGCCAGCTCACCACCGCGGACAGGGGTGCACGAGCAGTACTTC,CASSPPRTGVHEQYF
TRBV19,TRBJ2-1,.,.,TGTGCCAGTAGTATCGCAAAAGTCTCCTACAATGAGCAGTTCTTC,CASSIAKVSYNEQFF
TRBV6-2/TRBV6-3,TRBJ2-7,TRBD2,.,TGTGCCAGCAGTAGGACTAGCGGAAAGTACGAGCAGTACTTC,CASSRTSGKYEQYF
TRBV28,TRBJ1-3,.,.,TGTGCCAGCAGTCTGATACGGAGCTCTGGAAACACCATATATTTT,CASSLIRSSGNTIYF
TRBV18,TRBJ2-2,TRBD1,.,TGTGCCAGCTCACGCGGACAGGATGGCACCGGGGAGCTGTTTTTT,CASSRGQDGTGELFF
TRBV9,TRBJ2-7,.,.,TGTGCCAGCAGCCCAGGGGAGGGAGCGTTTACCTACGAGCAGTACTTC,CASSPGEGAFTYEQYF
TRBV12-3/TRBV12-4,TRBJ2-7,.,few,TGTGCCAGCAGTTATGGTTTACTCCCGGAGCAGTACTTC,CASSYGLLPEQYF
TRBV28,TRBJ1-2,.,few,TGTGCCAGCAGTTCAGCCGGACGGGGGTTTAACTATGGCTACACCTTC,CASSSAGRGFNYGYTF
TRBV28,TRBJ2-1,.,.,TGTGCCAGCAGTTTACTAGGATACAATGAGCAGTTCTTC,CASSLLGYNEQFF
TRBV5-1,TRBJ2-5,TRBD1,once,TGCGCCAGCAGCTTGCCGGACAGGCTACAAGAGACCCAGTACTTC,CASSLPDRLQETQYF
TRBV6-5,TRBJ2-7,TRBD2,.,TGTGCCAGCAGTTGGGGCCTACTAGCGGGGTACTACGAGCAGTACTTC,CASSWGLLAGYYEQYF
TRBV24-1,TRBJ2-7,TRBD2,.,TGTGCCACCAGTGGATCTAGCGGATACGAGCAGTACTTC,CATSGSSGYEQYF
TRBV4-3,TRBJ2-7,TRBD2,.,TGCGCCAGCAGCCAGGGGCTAGCGGGAGGGCAGTACGAGCAGTACTTC,CASSQGLAGGQYEQYF
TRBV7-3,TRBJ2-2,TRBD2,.,TGTGCCAGCAGCTCACTAGCGGGGACGAACACCGGGGAGCTGTTTTTT,CASSSLAGTNTGELFF
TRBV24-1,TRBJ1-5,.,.,TGTGCCACCAGTGATCAGGGGTCAGTTCAGCCCCAGCATTTT,CATSDQGSVQPQHF
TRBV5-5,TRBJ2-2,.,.,TGTGCCAGCAGATCGCGGATGGTCCCTCGGACCGGGGAGCTGTTTTTT,CASRSRMVPRTGELFF
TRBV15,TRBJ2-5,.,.,TGTGCCACCAGCGGGCGGGGAGTGGAGACCCAGTACTTC,CATSGRGVETQYF
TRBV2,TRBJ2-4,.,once,TGTGCCAGCAGTGAATGGACGAACATTCAGTACTTC,CASSEWTNIQYF
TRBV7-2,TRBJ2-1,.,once,TGTGCCAGCAGCTTAGTCTTAGCGCCTGAGCAGTTCTTC,CASSLVLAPEQFF
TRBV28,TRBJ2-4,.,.,TGTGCCAGCAGTTTTCGGGACCGCCTCATGTACTTC,CASSFRDRLMYF
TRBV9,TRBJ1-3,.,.,TGTGCCAGCAGCGTAGACGGAAACACCATATATTTT,CASSVDGNTIYF
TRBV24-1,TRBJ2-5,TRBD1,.,TGTGCCACCAGTGATCTCCGAGGGACAGAACAAGAGACCCAGTACTTC,CATSDLRGTEQETQYF
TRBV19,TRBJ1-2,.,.,TGTGCCAGTAGTTGGGATGGCTACACCTTC,CASSWDGYTF
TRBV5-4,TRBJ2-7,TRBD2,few,TGTGCCAGCAGCTTACCCGGGAGGGCCCCCTACGAGCAGTACTTC,CASSLPGRAPYEQYF
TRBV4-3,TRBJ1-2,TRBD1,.,TGCGCCAGCAGCCAAGACAGGACAGGGGGACTATATGGCTACACCTTC,CASSQDRTGGLYGYTF
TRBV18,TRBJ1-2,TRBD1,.,TGTGCCAGCTCAGAAACAGGGGGCGTTAACTATGGCTACACCTTC,CASSETGGVNYGYTF
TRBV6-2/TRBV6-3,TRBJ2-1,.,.,TGTGCCAGCAACCCTGACAGGAGCTCCTACAATGAGCAGTTCTTC,CASNPDRSSYNEQFF
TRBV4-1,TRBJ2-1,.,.,TGCGCCAGCAGCCAAAAGAAAGGGCGACATAACAATGAGCAGTTCTTC,CASSQKKGRHNNEQFF
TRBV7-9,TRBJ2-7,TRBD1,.,TGTGCCAGCAGCTTAGGAGACAGGGAGTCGGAAGAGCAGTACTTC,CASSLGDRESEEQYF
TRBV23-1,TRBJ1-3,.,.,TGCGCCAGCATGCTAAGGGGGGGTGAAAGGAGAAACACCATATATTTT,CASMLRGGERRNTIYF
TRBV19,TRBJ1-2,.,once,TGTGCCAGTAGTATAGCGGCCACCCCCTATGGCTACACCTTC,CASSIAATPYGYTF
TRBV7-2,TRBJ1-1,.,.,TGTGCCAGCAGCTTAAATCAGCCTTCGGTGAACACTGAAGCTTTCTTT,CASSLNQPSVNTEAFF
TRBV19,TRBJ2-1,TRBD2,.,TGTGCCAGTAGTAGCGGGAGGGCCCTTAACAATGAGCAGTTCTTC,CASSSGRALNNEQFF
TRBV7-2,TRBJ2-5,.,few,TGTGCCAGCAGCTTAGAACACCGCCAAGAGACCCAGTACTTC,CASSLEHRQETQYF
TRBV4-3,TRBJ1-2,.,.,TGCGCCAGCAGCCAGCAGGGTAACTATGGCTACACCTTC,CASSQQGNYGYTF
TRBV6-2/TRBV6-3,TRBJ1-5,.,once,TGTGCCAGCAGTTACGGGGGGGCTCCTGGACATCAGCCCCAGCATTTT,CASSYGGAPGHQPQHF
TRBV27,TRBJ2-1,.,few,TGTGCCAGCAGTTTGTCAACGGGAGTGCTCAATGAGCAGTTCTTC,CASSLSTGVLNEQFF
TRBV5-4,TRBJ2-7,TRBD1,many,TGTGCCAGCAGCTCCACGGGACAGGGTGCCTACGAGCAGTACTTC,CASSSTGQGAYEQYF
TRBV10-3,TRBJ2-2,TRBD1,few,TGTGCCATCAGTCTGACAGGGGACACCGGGGAGCTGTTTTTT,CAISLTGDTGELFF
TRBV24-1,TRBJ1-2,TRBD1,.,TGTGCCACCAGTGATAGTGGACAGGGGGCGGGGTATGGCTACACCTTC,CATSDSGQGAGYGYTF
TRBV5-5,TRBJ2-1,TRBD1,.,TGTGCCAGCAGCTTAGGGGACAGGAGTGACAATGAGCAGTTCTTC,CASSLGDRSDNEQFF
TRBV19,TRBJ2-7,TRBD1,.,TGTGCCAGTAGTATAGTGGGGACAGGATTCTACGAGCAGTACTTC,CASSIVGTGFYEQYF
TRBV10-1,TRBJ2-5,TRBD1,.,TGCGCCAGCAGTGCCGGACAGGCCCCGCCACAAGAGACCCAGTACTTC,CASSAGQAPPQETQYF
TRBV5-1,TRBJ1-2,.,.,TGCGCCAGCAGCTTGGGCGGGCAGGCGAACTATGGCTACACCTTC,CASSLGGQANYGYTF
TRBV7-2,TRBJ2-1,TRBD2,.,TGTGCCAGCAGCGTGGGACTAGCGGGCGATGAGCAGTTCTTC,CASSVGLAGDEQFF
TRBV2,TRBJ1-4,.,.,TGTGCCAGCAGTGGGGGGAACAGCAATGAAAAACTGTTTTTT,CASSGGNSNEKLFF